This entry is about one T cell receptor beta chain. The data were obtained in a study of T cell changes during pregnancy in multiple sclerosis. Only in-frame clones appear in the TCRdb table, and some are missing; sequencing was by immunoSEQ multiplex PCR. The repertoire includes about 98,000 clones, 92% of them detected once, and approximately 2.2% sits in the top ten. Sequencing was performed on peripheral blood, taken after pregnancy. This sequence was found in a female donor in good health, enrolled as a control in a pregnancy study.

CDR3: CASSMLPYGYEQYF. The CDR3, as DNA: TGTGCCAGTAGTATGCTCCCCTACGGCTACGAGCAGTACTTC. The V and J genes are TRBV19 and TRBJ2-7; D gene ambiguous. Germline V gene sequence: CDR1 LNHDA, CDR2 SQIVND (reference sequence). V shed 3 bases and J shed 3 bases, with 12 bases lying between them. The CDR3 extends over 14 amino acids.